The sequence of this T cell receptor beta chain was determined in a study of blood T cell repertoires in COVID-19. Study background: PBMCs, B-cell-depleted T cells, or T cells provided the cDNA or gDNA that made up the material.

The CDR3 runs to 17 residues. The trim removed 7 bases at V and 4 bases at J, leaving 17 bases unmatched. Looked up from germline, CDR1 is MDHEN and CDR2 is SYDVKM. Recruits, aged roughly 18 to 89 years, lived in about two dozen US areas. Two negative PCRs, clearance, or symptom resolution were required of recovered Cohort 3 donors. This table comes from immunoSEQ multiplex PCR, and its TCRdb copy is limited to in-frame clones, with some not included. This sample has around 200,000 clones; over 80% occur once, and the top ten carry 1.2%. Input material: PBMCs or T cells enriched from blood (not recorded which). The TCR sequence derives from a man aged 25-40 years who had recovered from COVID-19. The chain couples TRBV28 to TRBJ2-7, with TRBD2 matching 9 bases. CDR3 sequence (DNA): TGTGCCAGCAAACAGGGGTCAGGCGGGAGGGTATTGTACGAGCAGTACTTC. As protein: CASKQGSGGRVLYEQYF.